This entry is about one TCR beta chain. The data originate from a study of blood T cell repertoires in COVID-19. Study context: Samples came from the United States, Italy and Spain, spanning acute and convalescent COVID-19. The analysed material was cDNA or gDNA that came from T cells, B-cell-depleted T cells, or PBMCs.

How the authors handled the data: By means of reference gene primer amplification, nucleated cell counts were estimated. TCRdb keeps only in-frame clones here, not all; method: immunoSEQ multiplex PCR. The V and J calls and clone size come from that table; D and trimming were worked out from the DNA. In the table there are over 150,000 clones, roughly 93% of which are singletons. V lost 4 bases and J lost 7, with 14 bases in between. CDR1 MNHEY and CDR2 SMNVEV come from the germline V gene (reference sequence). The CDR3 sequence is 14 residues long. Specimen: peripheral blood. The chain combines TRBV27 with TRBJ1-5; D unresolved. The source is a young man with acute or convalescent COVID-19. CDR3: CASSSTWGVQPQHF. CDR3 coding DNA: TGTGCCAGCAGTTCCACTTGGGGAGTACAGCCCCAGCATTTT.